The rows below give T cell receptor beta chains drawn from one sample of a study of graft-versus-host responses after intestinal transplantation. Assay used: immunoSEQ multiplex PCR; TCRdb lists only in-frame clones, some missing. The sample consists of approximately 77,000 clones, around 92% of them appearing once. The specimen comprised PBMCs, sampled 98 days after intestinal transplantation. These receptors were obtained from a human patient who received an intestinal transplant, so some T cells may come from the graft donor. Both conserved end residues are part of each CDR3. The D gene is left open where the match is weak. The listing skips clone size in some rows; elsewhere it reads once, few, many or a size class.

v_call	cdr3_length	d_call	j_call	clone_size	cdr3_aa	cdr3_nt
TRBV5-1	12	TRBD1	TRBJ2-7	once	CASSLSGTGEYF	TGCGCCAGCAGCTTGTCCGGGACAGGGGAGTACTTC
TRBV5-5	14	NA	TRBJ1-2	once	CASSLPGTNYGYTF	TGTGCCAGCAGCTTGCCGGGAACCAACTATGGCTACACCTTC
TRBV10-3	13	TRBD1	TRBJ1-1	NA	CAISDQQGAEAFF	TGTGCCATCAGTGATCAACAGGGGGCTGAAGCTTTCTTT
TRBV2	16	TRBD2	TRBJ2-5	NA	CASRAPSGPLQETQYF	TGTGCCAGCAGGGCCCCTAGCGGGCCACTCCAAGAGACCCAGTACTTC
TRBV13	16	NA	TRBJ2-7	NA	CASSFSVGSGTYEQYF	TGTGCCAGCAGCTTCTCGGTCGGTAGCGGCACCTACGAGCAGTACTTC
TRBV6-8	13	NA	TRBJ1-5	NA	CASSEVSHQPQHF	TGTGCCAGCAGTGAAGTCAGCCACCAGCCCCAGCATTTT
TRBV7-3	14	NA	TRBJ2-5	NA	CASSSTGAQETQYF	TGTGCCAGCAGCTCAACAGGAGCCCAAGAGACCCAGTACTTC
TRBV5-4	16	NA	TRBJ2-1	NA	CASSFGVVSSYNEQFF	TGTGCCAGCAGCTTTGGAGTTGTTAGCTCCTACAATGAGCAGTTCTTC
TRBV10-1	17	NA	TRBJ2-7	NA	CASSRRRDTSSSYEQYF	TGCGCCAGCAGTCGTCGACGGGACACCTCTTCCTCCTACGAGCAGTACTTC
TRBV10-2	13	NA	TRBJ1-1	NA	CASSSTGRAEAFF	TGCGCCAGCAGTTCCACAGGGCGGGCTGAAGCTTTCTTT
TRBV27	15	NA	TRBJ1-3	NA	CASGSGASSGNTIYF	TGTGCCAGCGGATCAGGGGCCTCCTCTGGAAACACCATATATTTT
TRBV20-1	11	NA	TRBJ1-3	NA	CSAPQGNTIYF	TGCAGTGCCCCGCAGGGAAACACCATATATTTT
TRBV6-4	15	NA	TRBJ2-6	NA	CASSDSRSGANVLTF	TGTGCCAGCAGTGACTCGCGGTCTGGGGCCAACGTCCTGACTTTC
TRBV29-1	16	TRBD2	TRBJ2-1	NA	CSAEGDLAGGPDEQFF	TGCAGCGCCGAAGGGGATCTAGCGGGAGGGCCTGATGAGCAGTTCTTC
TRBV7-6	18	NA	TRBJ2-3	once	CASSKDGGGRLVTDTQYF	TGTGCCAGCAGTAAGGACGGTGGGGGCCGTCTAGTGACAGATACGCAGTATTTT
TRBV9	14	NA	TRBJ2-5	NA	CAGSVDGLRETQYF	TGTGCCGGCAGCGTCGATGGACTGAGGGAGACCCAGTACTTC
TRBV14	16	NA	TRBJ2-4	NA	CASSQGMGRAKNIQYF	TGTGCCAGCAGCCAAGGGATGGGCCGAGCCAAAAACATTCAGTACTTC
TRBV23-1	16	TRBD2	TRBJ2-1	NA	CASSHYSGGPYNEQFF	TGCGCCAGCAGTCACTATAGCGGGGGTCCGTACAATGAGCAGTTCTTC
TRBV7-9	16	NA	TRBJ2-2	NA	CASSSRGGIDTGELFF	TGTGCCAGCAGCTCTAGGGGCGGGATAGACACCGGGGAGCTGTTTTTT
TRBV7-9	12	TRBD1	TRBJ2-5	NA	CATQGQGETQYF	TGTGCCACCCAGGGACAGGGAGAGACCCAGTACTTC
TRBV6-6	12	NA	TRBJ2-7	NA	CASRPDDYEQYF	TGTGCCAGCAGACCCGACGACTACGAGCAGTACTTC
TRBV19	14	TRBD1	TRBJ1-6	few	CASSAGQNNSPLHF	TGTGCCAGTAGTGCGGGACAGAATAATTCACCCCTCCACTTT
TRBV4-2	17	TRBD2	TRBJ2-2	NA	CASSQDRTSGATGELFF	TGTGCCAGCAGCCAAGATCGGACTAGCGGGGCGACCGGGGAGCTGTTTTTT
TRBV7-9	14	NA	TRBJ2-5	NA	CASSPGDREETQYF	TGTGCCAGCAGCCCGGGAGACAGGGAAGAGACCCAGTACTTC
TRBV28	14	NA	TRBJ2-3	NA	CASSPPGTADTQYF	TGTGCCAGCAGTCCCCCGGGGACTGCAGATACGCAGTATTTT
TRBV29-1	11	NA	TRBJ1-1	NA	CSVASGLEAFF	TGCAGCGTTGCATCGGGGCTTGAAGCTTTCTTT
TRBV30	15	NA	TRBJ1-5	NA	CAWSVEGLRGQPQHF	TGTGCCTGGAGTGTAGAGGGACTGAGGGGGCAGCCCCAGCATTTT
TRBV4-1	16	NA	TRBJ2-1	NA	CASSARTESLNNEQFF	TGCGCCAGCAGCGCCAGAACAGAATCACTAAACAATGAGCAGTTCTTC
TRBV9	15	NA	TRBJ1-2	NA	CASSVAEGQVYGYTF	TGTGCCAGCAGCGTAGCGGAGGGACAAGTCTATGGCTACACCTTC